A selection of T cell receptor beta chains follows, all from one sample in a study of Graves' ophthalmopathy and Graves' hyperthyroidism. TCRdb reprocessed the multiplex PCR reads with MiXCR, giving one entry per CDR3 protein. Of about 48,000 distinct CDR3 sequences listed, around half are singletons. The sequenced material came from peripheral blood. Source of these receptors: an adult man with Graves' ophthalmopathy. CDR3s include the opening cysteine and the closing phenylalanine or tryptophan. D genes are given only for firm matches. Clone size is given for some rows only: seen once, a few or many times, or a class if the clone is expanded.

v_gene	abundance	j_gene	d_gene	CDR3nt	CDR3aa
TRBV28	many	TRBJ2-1	TRBD2	TGTGCCAGCACCGCCGGGGGACTAGCTTACAATGAGCAGTTCTTC	CASTAGGLAYNEQFF
TRBV3-1	many	TRBJ2-3	.	TGTGCCAGCAGCCAAGGAGTAGATACGCAGTATTTT	CASSQGVDTQYF
TRBV19	.	TRBJ1-5	.	TGTGCCAGTACCCCTAAGGGATTTAGCAATCAGCCCCAGCATTTT	CASTPKGFSNQPQHF
TRBV6-5	many	TRBJ2-7	TRBD1	TGTGCCACCGCGACAGGGGGGGGTACCTACGAGCAGTACTTC	CATATGGGTYEQYF
TRBV5-1	many	TRBJ1-1	TRBD1	TGCGCCAGCAGCTTCACCGGGACAGGGGGCGCATGGAGTGAAGCTTTCTTT	CASSFTGTGGAWSEAFF
TRBV6-1	.	TRBJ1-1	.	TGTGCCAGCAGTGTGGACACTGAAGCTTTCTTT	CASSVDTEAFF
TRBV6-5	many	TRBJ1-6	.	TGTGCCAGCAAGGGCGGGGCTAATTCACCCCTCCACTTT	CASKGGANSPLHF
TRBV12-3/TRBV12-4	many	TRBJ2-6	.	TGTGCCAGCAGTTTTTTCGCTGGGGCCAACGTCCTGACTTTC	CASSFFAGANVLTF
TRBV11-2	many	TRBJ2-3	.	TGTGCCAGCAGCTTAATGGGGGGGGCCACCGCAGATACGCAGTATTTT	CASSLMGGATADTQYF
TRBV11-1	few	TRBJ2-2	.	TGTGCCAGCAGCTTAGGAGGGCTCGGGGAGCTGTTTTTT	CASSLGGLGELFF
TRBV7-7	few	TRBJ2-2	TRBD2	TGTGCTAGCAGCCAACGGGGGGGAGGCACCGGGGAGCTGTTTTTT	CASSQRGGGTGELFF
TRBV6-5	many	TRBJ2-3	TRBD2	TGTGCCAGCAGTGAAGCGGGACTCTACACAGATACGCAGTATTTT	CASSEAGLYTDTQYF
TRBV29-1	.	TRBJ1-5	.	TGCAGCGTTGGTACAGGGCAAAATCAGCCCCAGCATTTT	CSVGTGQNQPQHF
TRBV9	.	TRBJ1-2	TRBD1	TGTGCCAGCAGCGGAACCGGGACAGGGAACTATGGCTACACCTTC	CASSGTGTGNYGYTF
TRBV19	.	TRBJ1-1	TRBD1	TGTGCCAGTAGTACCCGGGACAGCCTTCCTGAAGCTTTCTTT	CASSTRDSLPEAFF
TRBV9	.	TRBJ2-2	.	TGTGCCAGCAGGGAGGAGCTGTTTTTT	CASREELFF
TRBV2	medium-sized	TRBJ1-6	TRBD1	TGTGCCAGCAGTGAAGGGACAGGGTATAATTCACCCCTCCACTTT	CASSEGTGYNSPLHF
TRBV10-3	.	TRBJ2-1	TRBD2	TGCGCCATCAGTGAGTCGCGACTAGCGGGATCGGATGGTGAGCAGTTCTTC	CAISESRLAGSDGEQFF
TRBV29-1	few	TRBJ2-7	.	TGCAGCGTTGAAGGGAGGGGGGAATACGAGCAGTACTTC	CSVEGRGEYEQYF
TRBV11-2	many	TRBJ2-7	TRBD1	TGTGCCAGCAGCTTAGATCGGGTGCAGGGGGCCGAGCAGTACTTC	CASSLDRVQGAEQYF
TRBV4-1	.	TRBJ2-7	.	TGCGCCAGCAGCCAAGTTGTTCAATTTTCCTACGAGCAGTACTTC	CASSQVVQFSYEQYF
TRBV20-1	many	TRBJ2-7	TRBD2	TGCAGTGCAGCCTTAGGACTAGCGGGAGGCTACGAGCAGTACTTC	CSAALGLAGGYEQYF
TRBV19	.	TRBJ2-2	TRBD1	TGTGCCAGTAGTTACCGGGACAGGGGCTTGAACACCGGGGAGCTGTTTTTT	CASSYRDRGLNTGELFF
TRBV19	.	TRBJ2-1	.	TGTGCCAGTAGTATAACCGGGTCCCCGAATGAGCAGTTCTTC	CASSITGSPNEQFF
TRBV20-1	.	TRBJ2-1	.	TGCAGTGCTCAGGGGTACAATGAGCAGTTCTTC	CSAQGYNEQFF
TRBV29-1	.	TRBJ2-5	TRBD1	TGCAGCGTTGTCGGGTCGGGACAGCCCCGAGAGACCCAGTACTTC	CSVVGSGQPRETQYF
TRBV27	few	TRBJ1-4	TRBD1	TGTGCCAGCAGCGGTGGGGACAGGGGTTTTGAAAAACTGTTTTTT	CASSGGDRGFEKLFF
TRBV9	.	TRBJ2-7	.	TGTGCCAGCAGCGTAGAGGGACCCTACGAGCAGTACTTC	CASSVEGPYEQYF
TRBV19	.	TRBJ2-1	TRBD1	TGTGCCAGTAGTATCCCGACAGGGACAGCTTTCCGTGAGCAGTTCTTC	CASSIPTGTAFREQFF
TRBV10-3	.	TRBJ1-1	.	TGTGCCATCAGTGTTTCCGAGAACACTGAAGCTTTCTTT	CAISVSENTEAFF
TRBV7-2	.	TRBJ1-3	.	TGTGCCAGCAGCTTATGGGGAACATCTGGAAACACCATATATTTT	CASSLWGTSGNTIYF
TRBV19	once	TRBJ2-5	TRBD1	TGTGCCAGTAGTTACCGGGACAGGGGCTTCCAAGAGACCCAGTACTTC	CASSYRDRGFQETQYF
TRBV24-1	few	TRBJ2-6	.	TGTGCCACCAGTACGGGAGAGGTCCGCGGGGCCAACGTCCTGACTTTC	CATSTGEVRGANVLTF
TRBV10-3	once	TRBJ1-5	.	TGTGCCCAGGCCGGAGGGACTAAGCAGCCCCAGCATTTT	CAQAGGTKQPQHF
TRBV7-9	many	TRBJ2-7	.	TGTGCCAGCATCCCAACCCGAGGCTACGAGCAGTACTTC	CASIPTRGYEQYF
TRBV12-3/TRBV12-4	.	TRBJ2-1	TRBD2	TGTGCCAGCAGTACCCGACTAGCGGGAGAGCAGTTCTTC	CASSTRLAGEQFF
TRBV29-1	.	TRBJ1-1	.	TGCAGCGTTGAAAAGGGCAGGGTCACTGAAGCTTTCTTT	CSVEKGRVTEAFF
TRBV9	.	TRBJ1-3	.	TGTGCCAGCAGTATAACAGGGACGGGAGGAAACACCATATATTTT	CASSITGTGGNTIYF
TRBV10-3	.	TRBJ1-2	.	TGTGCCAGCAGTTTGGTTTCTAACTATGGCTACACCTTC	CASSLVSNYGYTF
TRBV5-6	many	TRBJ1-2	.	TGTGCCAGCAGCCCCATCCGGGACATCCCTTCGGGGGGGGACTTC	CASSPIRDIPSGGDF
TRBV11-2	.	TRBJ2-2	.	TGTGCCAGCAGCTTAGGGGCTCGGGAGCTGTTTTTT	CASSLGARELFF
TRBV11-2	many	TRBJ1-3	.	TGTGCCAGCAGCTTATCAAGGGCTGGCGGAAACACCATATATTTT	CASSLSRAGGNTIYF